These 18 T cell receptor beta chains originate from one sample sequenced in a study of CD8+ T cells in alopecia areata. The treatment denotes: oral pan-JAK inhibitor, 5-10 mg twice daily. In each case, RNA was isolated and then reverse transcribed into cDNA as the sequencing template. Sequencing used immunoSEQ multiplex PCR; TCRdb keeps in-frame clones, though not all of them. The top ten clones hold roughly 1.2% of a sample with 210,000 or so clones, roughly three fifths of them seen once. The material sequenced was CD4+ T cells sorted from blood, taken at week 44, from a patient treated with tofacitinib. These receptors all come from a human donor with alopecia areata.

The CDR3 DNA is TGTGCCAGCAGCTTGGGTTCGCCAGGGGAAGAGACCCAGTACTTC. Protein product: CASSLGSPGEETQYF. The chain has TRBV5-6 and TRBJ2-5, with D maybe TRBD1 (6 bases). V was trimmed by 0 bases and J by 3 bases, leaving 12 bases between them. The CDR3 totals 15 residues. Germline values: CDR1 SGHDT, CDR2 YYEEEE.

This clone showed up just once. The J gene is TRBJ2-2, the V gene TRBV5-1; D might be TRBD2 (6 bases). V shed 4 bases and J shed 6 bases, with 13 bases lying between them. Looked up from germline, CDR1 is SGHRS and CDR2 is YFSETQ. This CDR3 has 14 amino acids. The CDR3 sequence is CASSVAGGSGELFF. The CDR3, as DNA: TGCGCCAGCAGCGTGGCCGGGGGATCCGGGGAGCTGTTTTTT.

The CDR3 spells CSVENGELFF. In nucleotides, the CDR3 is TGCAGCGTTGAGAACGGGGAGCTGTTTTTT. The chain carries TRBV29-1 and TRBJ2-2; D gene ambiguous. Trimming left V 3 bases short and J 7 bases short, with 3 bases between. The CDR3 has 10 amino acids. Germline CDR1 SQVTM, CDR2 ANQGSEA.

The V call is TRBV11-3, the J call TRBJ1-2; 7 nucleotides line up with TRBD1. This CDR3 comprises 16 residues. Germline V gene sequence: CDR1 SGHNT, CDR2 YENEEA. The ends lost 0 bases at V and 7 bases at J; junction bases unmatched: 11. CDR3 in amino acids: CASSLEGRQGFFGYTF. The CDR3 DNA reads as TGTGCCAGCAGCTTAGAAGGCCGACAGGGATTCTTTGGCTACACCTTC.

V is TRBV2 and J is TRBJ2-5; 8 bases align to TRBD1. With V trimmed by 7 bases and J by 7 bases, 8 bases remained unmatched. The CDR3 consists of 13 residues. The V gene's germline CDR1 is SNHLY and CDR2 FYNNEI. The CDR3 DNA follows: TGTGCCAGCACCGACAGGGGCCGTCGGACCCAGTACTTC. This gives the protein CASTDRGRRTQYF.

The chain employs TRBV7-9 and TRBJ1-2, with 7 bases lining up with TRBD1. The CDR3 length is 13 residues. The germline V gene has CDR1 SEHNR and CDR2 FQNEAQ (reference sequence). V lost 5 bases to trimming and J lost 6 bases; unmatched junction nucleotides: 6. The CDR3: CASSPGQADGYTF. The DNA for the CDR3 is TGTGCCAGCAGCCCTGGACAGGCGGATGGCTACACCTTC.

The rearrangement uses TRBV30 and TRBJ2-5; TRBD2 matches 13 bases. V lost 7 bases, J lost 4 bases, and 9 bases stayed unmatched. Germline values: CDR1 GTSNPN, CDR2 SVGIG (reference sequence). The CDR3 runs to 15 residues. As DNA, the CDR3 is TGTGCCTTACGGACTAGCGGGGGTTTTGGAGAGACCCAGTACTTC. Its translation: CALRTSGGFGETQYF.

This chain links TRBV30 with TRBJ2-1; 9 positions agree with TRBD2. Per germline, CDR1 GTSNPN and CDR2 SVGIG (reference sequence). The V and J ends lost 1 base and 4 bases, in that order; junction bases with no gene match: 5. The CDR3 is 15 amino acids. The CDR3 protein is CAWSEGLAGYNEQFF. CDR3 sequence (DNA): TGTGCCTGGAGTGAGGGACTAGCAGGGTACAATGAGCAGTTCTTC.

CDR3 loop: CASSQSAGTQYF. Written as DNA, the CDR3 is TGCGCCAGCAGCCAATCCGCCGGTACGCAGTATTTT. J is TRBJ2-3 and V is TRBV4-3; D gene uncertain. Trimming shortened V by 2 bases and J by 8 bases, and 8 bases separated the two germline ends. The germline gives CDR1 LGHNA, CDR2 YSLEER. This CDR3 has 12 residues.

This sequence joins TRBV7-9 and TRBJ1-1; TRBD1 agrees at 7 bases. J gave up 4 bases and V 8 bases, and 7 bases lay outside the gene matches. The germline gives CDR1 SEHNR, CDR2 FQNEAQ (reference sequence). CDR3 length equals 13 residues. The CDR3 DNA follows: TGTGCCAGCTGCGCAGGGGGTTCCACTGAAGCTTTCTTT. Amino acid sequence: CASCAGGSTEAFF.

The rearrangement joins TRBV4-3 to TRBJ2-1, with D uncertain. The CDR3 extends over 14 amino acids. V shed 0 bases and J shed 8 bases, with 11 bases lying between them. Germline lookup yields CDR1 LGHNA and CDR2 YSLEER. CDR3 nucleotide sequence: TGCGCCAGCAGCCAAGATATCATAAGGGATGAGCAGTTCTTC. This codes for CASSQDIIRDEQFF.

The chain links TRBV5-1 to TRBJ2-2; D is ambiguous. Per germline, CDR1 SGHRS and CDR2 YFSETQ. Deletions cut 4 bases from V and 2 bases from J, with 12 bases between. CDR3 length equals 15 residues. This CDR3 reads CASSPRNLNTGELFF. The DNA of the CDR3 is TGCGCCAGCAGCCCCCGAAACCTCAACACCGGGGAGCTGTTTTTT.

The CDR3 DNA follows: TGTGCCAGCAGTGAAGCTGACAGAGGGAACGAAAAACTGTTTTTT. It codes for CASSEADRGNEKLFF. The chain combines TRBV2 with TRBJ1-4; D may be TRBD1 (5 bases). With 0 bases removed from V and 8 bases from J, the gap between germline ends came to 13 bases. Germline V gene lookup returns CDR1 SNHLY and CDR2 FYNNEI. This CDR3 spans 15 amino acids.

The gene calls are TRBV7-2 and TRBJ1-2; D gene ambiguous. Trimming took 5 bases from V and 5 from J, leaving 24 bases between them. Germline lookup yields CDR1 SGHTA and CDR2 FQGNSA. This CDR3 comprises 17 residues. The CDR3 protein is CASSPDNGVERSYGYTF. CDR3 in DNA: TGTGCCAGCAGCCCCGATAATGGGGTGGAGAGGTCATATGGCTACACCTTC.

The chain joins TRBV30 to TRBJ1-2, with TRBD1 as a possible D gene (6 bases). The V gene's germline CDR1 is GTSNPN and CDR2 SVGIG (reference sequence). The CDR3 extends over 12 amino acids. The V end was cut by 3 bases, the J end by 4 bases, with 9 bases between. CDR3 nucleotides: TGTGCCTGGAGCAGGGGCGGCTATGGCTACACCTTC. Protein: CAWSRGGYGYTF.

This chain connects TRBV15 to TRBJ1-4, with a tentative D call TRBD1 (6 bases). The ends were cut back, 0 bases at V and 6 bases at J, with 20 bases in the middle. Germline V lookup: CDR1 LNHNV, CDR2 YYDKDF (reference sequence). This CDR3 has 18 residues. The CDR3 reads CATSRDWARRDTHEKLFF. In DNA, the CDR3 is TGTGCCACCAGCAGAGATTGGGCCCGTCGGGACACCCATGAAAAACTGTTTTTT.

The V and J genes are TRBV23-1 and TRBJ1-1; 9 nucleotides agree with TRBD1. TRBV23-1 is assigned to the ORF class and has an uncertain function. With V trimmed by 3 bases and J by 0 bases, 8 bases remained unmatched. The CDR3 spans 17 residues. CDR3 coding DNA: TGCGCCAGCAGTCACCCCGGGACAGGGCTCATGAACACTGAAGCTTTCTTT. This codes for CASSHPGTGLMNTEAFF.

The chain is built from TRBV28 and TRBJ1-4; D not resolved. The CDR3 contains 14 residues. Germline CDR1 is MDHEN and CDR2 is SYDVKM. Trimming took off 5 bases at V and 7 bases at J, with 14 bases between the two ends. CDR3 sequence reads: CASSLPLAGEKLFF. DNA of the CDR3: TGTGCCAGCAGTCTCCCACTGGCCGGTGAAAAACTGTTTTTT.